The rows below give T cell receptor beta chains drawn from one sample of a study of T cell clonotyping in hematopoietic cell transplantation. Only in-frame clones appear in the TCRdb table, and some are missing; sequencing was by immunoSEQ multiplex PCR. Found here are some 49,000 clones, 86% of them singletons; the top ten hold 5.9%. The input for sequencing was peripheral blood mononuclear cells, taken before stem cell transplant. These receptors all come from a man in his sixties with biphenotypic leukemia. Some clones in this sample may be carry-over from other donors' samples. The CDR3 runs from the conserved cysteine through the conserved F or W. Each record gives: D gene, V gene, clone size, J gene, CDR3 protein, CDR3 DNA. D genes are given only for firm matches. Expanded clones get a size class; other rows say once, few or many, or leave the size out.

d_call: -
v_call: TRBV5-1
clone_size: -
j_call: TRBJ2-3
cdr3_aa: CASSWGSDTQYF
cdr3_nt: TGCGCCAGCAGCTGGGGGTCAGATACGCAGTATTTT

d_call: TRBD2
v_call: TRBV6-5
clone_size: -
j_call: TRBJ2-7
cdr3_aa: CASSRRWEGGEQYF
cdr3_nt: TGTGCCAGCAGCCGAAGGTGGGAGGGAGGGGAGCAGTACTTC

d_call: -
v_call: TRBV4-2
clone_size: -
j_call: TRBJ2-3
cdr3_aa: CASSQGARRYF
cdr3_nt: TGTGCCAGCAGCCAAGGCGCCCGCAGGTATTTT

d_call: -
v_call: TRBV30
clone_size: -
j_call: TRBJ1-5
cdr3_aa: CAWSGQGDQPQHF
cdr3_nt: TGTGCCTGGAGTGGGCAGGGTGATCAGCCCCAGCATTTT

d_call: -
v_call: TRBV5-1
clone_size: -
j_call: TRBJ2-3
cdr3_aa: CASSLNILTDTQYF
cdr3_nt: TGCGCCAGCAGCTTGAACATCCTCACAGATACGCAGTATTTT

d_call: -
v_call: TRBV9
clone_size: -
j_call: TRBJ2-7
cdr3_aa: CASSPEASSLYEQYF
cdr3_nt: TGTGCCAGCAGCCCCGAGGCTAGCAGTCTCTACGAGCAGTACTTC

d_call: -
v_call: TRBV29-1
clone_size: -
j_call: TRBJ1-2
cdr3_aa: CSVDSIEDGYTF
cdr3_nt: TGCAGCGTTGACTCGATAGAAGATGGCTACACCTTC

d_call: -
v_call: TRBV5-6
clone_size: -
j_call: TRBJ1-3
cdr3_aa: CASSYGGVHSGNTIYF
cdr3_nt: TGTGCCAGCAGCTACGGGGGAGTACACTCTGGAAACACCATATATTTT

d_call: -
v_call: TRBV29-1
clone_size: -
j_call: TRBJ1-2
cdr3_aa: CSVVTEDGYTF
cdr3_nt: TGCAGCGTTGTCACAGAGGATGGCTACACCTTC

d_call: TRBD1
v_call: TRBV7-9
clone_size: -
j_call: TRBJ2-3
cdr3_aa: CASSSGGGDTQYF
cdr3_nt: TGTGCCAGCAGCTCAGGGGGTGGAGATACGCAGTATTTT

d_call: TRBD2
v_call: TRBV5-6
clone_size: -
j_call: TRBJ2-2
cdr3_aa: CASSPPGGRGAGELFF
cdr3_nt: TGTGCCAGCAGCCCTCCTGGTGGGAGGGGAGCCGGGGAGCTGTTTTTT

d_call: -
v_call: TRBV7-9
clone_size: -
j_call: TRBJ2-4
cdr3_aa: CASSSASGGTYF
cdr3_nt: TGTGCCAGCAGCTCAGCCTCGGGTGGGACGTACTTC

d_call: -
v_call: TRBV6-1
clone_size: -
j_call: TRBJ1-1
cdr3_aa: CASSEMGKDIF
cdr3_nt: TGTGCCAGCAGTGAAATGGGGAAGGACATCTTT

d_call: -
v_call: TRBV7-2
clone_size: -
j_call: TRBJ1-5
cdr3_aa: CASSRGNGQPQHF
cdr3_nt: TGTGCCAGCAGCCGAGGGAATGGCCAGCCCCAGCATTTT

d_call: -
v_call: TRBV7-9
clone_size: -
j_call: TRBJ1-3
cdr3_aa: CASSASGGRGNTIYF
cdr3_nt: TGTGCCAGCAGCGCCTCGGGTGGGCGAGGAAACACCATATATTTT

d_call: -
v_call: TRBV5-1
clone_size: -
j_call: TRBJ1-3
cdr3_aa: CASSPLGTGNTIYF
cdr3_nt: TGCGCCAGCAGCCCCCTCGGAACCGGAAACACCATATATTTT

d_call: -
v_call: TRBV30
clone_size: -
j_call: TRBJ2-7
cdr3_aa: CAGSVGGAEQYF
cdr3_nt: TGTGCCGGATCTGTTGGTGGAGCAGAGCAGTACTTC

d_call: -
v_call: TRBV27
clone_size: -
j_call: TRBJ2-7
cdr3_aa: CASRSLGKAYEQYF
cdr3_nt: TGTGCCAGCAGATCCCTCGGGAAAGCCTACGAGCAGTACTTC

d_call: -
v_call: TRBV28
clone_size: few
j_call: TRBJ1-5
cdr3_aa: CASSRGGRGNQPQHF
cdr3_nt: TGTGCCAGCAGCCGAGGGGGACGAGGCAATCAGCCCCAGCATTTT

d_call: -
v_call: TRBV5-1
clone_size: -
j_call: TRBJ2-2
cdr3_aa: CASSSGTDETGELFF
cdr3_nt: TGCGCCAGCAGCTCCGGGACGGATGAAACCGGGGAGCTGTTTTTT

d_call: -
v_call: TRBV28
clone_size: -
j_call: TRBJ1-5
cdr3_aa: CASSLFRGGANSNQPQHF
cdr3_nt: TGTGCCAGCAGTTTATTTCGGGGCGGGGCTAATAGCAATCAGCCCCAGCATTTT

d_call: -
v_call: TRBV5-1
clone_size: -
j_call: TRBJ2-6
cdr3_aa: CASRLPGHPGPGANVLTF
cdr3_nt: TGCGCCAGCAGGCTACCGGGACACCCAGGGCCTGGGGCCAACGTCCTGACTTTC

d_call: -
v_call: TRBV2
clone_size: -
j_call: TRBJ1-1
cdr3_aa: CASSEYDQGMSGKSEAFF
cdr3_nt: TGTGCCAGCAGTGAATACGACCAGGGTATGTCGGGAAAATCTGAAGCTTTCTTT

d_call: TRBD2
v_call: TRBV30
clone_size: once
j_call: TRBJ2-1
cdr3_aa: CAWRASGAYNEQFF
cdr3_nt: TGTGCCTGGCGGGCCAGCGGGGCCTACAATGAGCAGTTCTTC

d_call: -
v_call: TRBV10-3
clone_size: -
j_call: TRBJ2-7
cdr3_aa: CAIALVSGIGSYEQYF
cdr3_nt: TGTGCCATCGCGTTAGTATCAGGGATTGGCTCCTACGAGCAGTACTTC

d_call: -
v_call: TRBV6-5
clone_size: -
j_call: TRBJ2-2
cdr3_aa: CASSSPARLSGELFF
cdr3_nt: TGTGCCAGCAGTTCGCCGGCCAGACTCAGCGGGGAGCTGTTTTTT

d_call: TRBD1
v_call: TRBV27
clone_size: -
j_call: TRBJ2-2
cdr3_aa: CASSLRDSLNTGELFF
cdr3_nt: TGTGCCAGCAGTTTACGGGACAGCCTAAACACCGGGGAGCTGTTTTTT

d_call: -
v_call: TRBV9
clone_size: -
j_call: TRBJ1-2
cdr3_aa: CASSPRMDSLGYTF
cdr3_nt: TGTGCCAGCAGCCCCCGTATGGACAGTTTGGGCTACACCTTC

d_call: -
v_call: TRBV25-1
clone_size: -
j_call: TRBJ1-5
cdr3_aa: CASNQDNQPQHF
cdr3_nt: TGTGCCAGCAATCAGGATAATCAGCCCCAGCATTTT

d_call: -
v_call: TRBV5-8
clone_size: -
j_call: TRBJ1-1
cdr3_aa: CASRITRNTEAFF
cdr3_nt: TGTGCCAGCAGAATTACTAGGAACACTGAAGCTTTCTTT

d_call: -
v_call: TRBV5-6
clone_size: -
j_call: TRBJ1-5
cdr3_aa: CASSFNRDLKPQHF
cdr3_nt: TGTGCCAGCAGCTTCAACAGAGACTTAAAGCCCCAGCATTTT

d_call: TRBD1
v_call: TRBV2
clone_size: -
j_call: TRBJ2-7
cdr3_aa: CASSPGTESYEQYF
cdr3_nt: TGTGCCAGCAGCCCCGGGACAGAGAGCTACGAGCAGTACTTC

d_call: TRBD1
v_call: TRBV4-1
clone_size: -
j_call: TRBJ2-2
cdr3_aa: CASSLQGADTGELFF
cdr3_nt: TGCGCCAGCAGCCTACAGGGGGCCGACACCGGGGAGCTGTTTTTT

d_call: TRBD2
v_call: TRBV6-6
clone_size: -
j_call: TRBJ2-7
cdr3_aa: CASSYTRLASSYEQYF
cdr3_nt: TGTGCCAGCAGTTACACGAGACTAGCAAGCTCCTACGAGCAGTACTTC

d_call: -
v_call: TRBV6-1
clone_size: -
j_call: TRBJ2-1
cdr3_aa: CASTPSYNEQFF
cdr3_nt: TGTGCCAGCACACCGTCCTACAATGAGCAGTTCTTC

d_call: -
v_call: TRBV18
clone_size: -
j_call: TRBJ1-1
cdr3_aa: CASSEDQNTEAFF
cdr3_nt: TGTGCCAGCTCCGAAGACCAGAACACTGAAGCTTTCTTT

d_call: -
v_call: TRBV10-3
clone_size: -
j_call: TRBJ2-1
cdr3_aa: CAISESGSYNEQFF
cdr3_nt: TGTGCCATCAGTGAGTCGGGATCCTACAATGAGCAGTTCTTC

d_call: -
v_call: TRBV28
clone_size: -
j_call: TRBJ1-2
cdr3_aa: CASSPSASYGYTF
cdr3_nt: TGTGCCAGCAGCCCCTCAGCCTCCTATGGCTACACCTTC

d_call: -
v_call: TRBV6-4
clone_size: once
j_call: TRBJ2-2
cdr3_aa: CASSAHRTGELFF
cdr3_nt: TGTGCCAGCAGTGCCCACCGAACCGGGGAGCTGTTTTTT

d_call: TRBD2
v_call: TRBV19
clone_size: -
j_call: TRBJ2-2
cdr3_aa: CASTLSGLAGGLTGELFF
cdr3_nt: TGTGCCAGTACCCTTTCGGGACTAGCGGGAGGGTTAACCGGGGAGCTGTTTTTT

d_call: -
v_call: TRBV7-3
clone_size: -
j_call: TRBJ2-1
cdr3_aa: CASSQGFNEQFF
cdr3_nt: TGTGCCAGCAGCCAGGGATTCAATGAGCAGTTCTTC

d_call: TRBD1
v_call: TRBV7-6
clone_size: -
j_call: TRBJ2-7
cdr3_aa: CASSLGPGTDRYEQYF
cdr3_nt: TGTGCCAGCAGCTTAGGGCCCGGGACAGACCGCTACGAGCAGTACTTC

d_call: TRBD1
v_call: TRBV28
clone_size: -
j_call: TRBJ2-7
cdr3_aa: CASSSPGQDNYEQYF
cdr3_nt: TGTGCCAGCAGTAGCCCGGGACAGGACAATTACGAGCAGTACTTC